The 20 T cell receptor beta chains presented below share a single source sample, sequenced in a study of neoadjuvant anti-PD-1 for oral cavity cancer. Generated by immunoSEQ multiplex PCR, the TCRdb table keeps only in-frame clones and is missing some. The sample has about 12,000 clones; about 76% are singletons. Time point given: after neoadjuvant nivolumab, at surgical resection. Here the sequenced sample was PBMCs, taken after nivolumab (anti-PD-1) treatment. These receptor sequences come from a person aged 35 to 85 with oral cavity squamous cell carcinoma.

The chain recombines TRBV6-6 with TRBJ1-5, with 8 bases identical to TRBD1. Trimming cost V 6 bases and J 7 bases; bases outside gene matches: 8. The germline V gene encodes CDR1 MNHNY and CDR2 SVGAGI (reference sequence). CDR3 length equals 14 residues. CDR3 sequence (DNA): TGTGCCAGCAGCCCCGGGACAGGCTGGCAGCCCCAGCATTTT. Translating it yields CASSPGTGWQPQHF.

This chain joins TRBV11-2 and TRBJ2-1; TRBD1 aligns across 10 bases. The CDR3 is made up of 19 amino acids. Germline V gene lookup returns CDR1 SGHAT and CDR2 FQNNGV. J lost 4 bases, V lost 5 bases, and 17 bases had no gene match. Written as DNA, the CDR3 is TGTGCCAGCAGCCTGGGGATATGGGGGACAGGGGCAGGGTACAATGAGCAGTTCTTC. Its translation: CASSLGIWGTGAGYNEQFF.

The chain is built from TRBV6-5 and TRBJ2-7; D is possibly TRBD1 (6 bases). Germline V gene data show CDR1 as MNHEY and CDR2 as SVGAGI. This CDR3 region has 14 residues. V was clipped by 7 bases and J by 4 bases, with 17 bases between them. DNA for the CDR3: TGTGCCAGCAAGCCGAACAGGGAAGGGTACGAGCAGTACTTC. It specifies CASKPNREGYEQYF.

This rearrangement joins TRBV9 to TRBJ2-3; no clear D gene. This CDR3 spans 14 amino acids. Trimming pared 0 bases from V and 2 bases from J, leaving 7 bases between. CDR1 and CDR2 from the germline V gene are SGDLS and YYNGEE. CDR3 in amino acids: CASSVVEFTDTQYF. DNA for the CDR3: TGTGCCAGCAGCGTAGTTGAATTCACAGATACGCAGTATTTT. Full variable domain (outside the CDR3, taken from reference TRBV9 and TRBJ2-3): DSGVTQTPKHLITATGQRVTLRCSPRSGDLSVYWYQQSLDQGLQFLIQYYNGEERAKGNILERFSAQQFPDLHSELNLSSLELGDSALYFCASSVVEFTDTQYFGPGTRLTVL.

The rearrangement joins TRBV7-8 to TRBJ2-1; no clear D gene. The CDR3 consists of 18 residues. The V end lost 4 bases, the J end lost 0 bases, and 19 bases lay between the germline ends. CDR1 SGHVS and CDR2 FQNEAQ come from the germline V gene. The CDR3 spells CASSSLRLASGSYNEQFF. CDR3 nucleotide sequence: TGTGCCAGCAGCTCTCTGAGACTCGCTTCAGGCTCCTACAATGAGCAGTTCTTC.

The genes are TRBV7-2 and TRBJ2-1, with 8 bases matching TRBD2. The CDR3 sequence is 14 residues long. The trim removed 1 base at V and 8 bases at J, leaving 4 bases unmatched. Germline V gene data show CDR1 as SGHTA and CDR2 as FQGNSA. CDR3 in DNA: TGTGCCAGCAGCTTAGTAGCGGGAAGGGATGAGCAGTTCTTC. Amino acids: CASSLVAGRDEQFF.

This rearrangement joins TRBV6-6 to TRBJ1-5; no firm D call. V shed 5 bases and J shed 0 bases, with 14 bases lying between them. CDR1 is MNHNY and CDR2 is SVGAGI in the germline V gene (reference sequence). This CDR3 has 16 residues. The CDR3 DNA reads as TGTGCCAGCAGTCTACTAGGAGCCCATAGCAATCAGCCCCAGCATTTT. As protein: CASSLLGAHSNQPQHF.

V and J are TRBV9 and TRBJ1-6, with 7 bases identical to TRBD1. CDR3 length: 15 residues. CDR1 is SGDLS and CDR2 is YYNGEE in the germline V gene. With 4 bases clipped from V and 10 bases from J, the junction kept 11 bases outside the gene matches. The CDR3 coding sequence is TGTGCCAGCAGCCAAGCCGACAGGGAGGGATCACCCCTCCACTTT. Its translation: CASSQADREGSPLHF.

This clone turned up a few times. The gene calls are TRBV30 and TRBJ1-3; weak D call: TRBD1 (6 bases). The germline V and J ends were trimmed by 3 bases and 4 bases, with 13 bases remaining between them. The CDR3 consists of 14 residues. Germline loops: CDR1 GTSNPN, CDR2 SVGIG (reference sequence). The CDR3 reads CAWSHTGYGNTIYF. CDR3 nucleotide sequence: TGTGCCTGGAGCCATACAGGGTACGGAAACACCATATATTTT.

The chain couples TRBV7-9 to TRBJ2-4, with TRBD2 identical over 14 bases. This CDR3 contains 17 residues. The germline gives CDR1 SEHNR, CDR2 FQNEAQ (reference sequence). V dropped 4 bases and J dropped 6; count of bases not matched to a gene: 8. CDR3 amino acids: CASSSRTSGRQGNIQYF. CDR3 bases: TGTGCCAGCAGCTCCAGGACTAGCGGGAGGCAAGGAAACATTCAGTACTTC.

The V and J genes are TRBV7-9 and TRBJ2-2; 9 nucleotides agree with TRBD1. Germline CDR1 is SEHNR and CDR2 is FQNEAQ (reference sequence). The V and J ends lost 7 bases and 8 bases, in that order; junction bases with no gene match: 8. The CDR3 has 14 residues. The CDR3 coding sequence is TGTGCCAGCATCTACCGGGGACAGGGAGGGGAGCTGTTTTTT. Translation: CASIYRGQGGELFF.

This clone occurred a few times. The gene calls are TRBV5-6 and TRBJ1-1, with a possible D match to TRBD1 (6 bases). Germline V gives CDR1 SGHDT, CDR2 YYEEEE. With 2 bases removed from V and 0 bases from J, the gap between germline ends came to 14 bases. CDR3 length: 16 residues. The chain's CDR3 is CASSFGTSYLNTEAFF. In nucleotides, the CDR3 is TGTGCCAGCAGCTTCGGGACAAGCTATCTGAACACTGAAGCTTTCTTT.

This clone showed up just a few times. The rearrangement joins TRBV6-1 to TRBJ2-5, with a possible D match to TRBD1 (8 bases). The CDR3 sequence is 14 residues long. The germline CDR1 and CDR2 sequences are MNHNS and SASEGT. Trimming pared 5 bases from V and 2 bases from J, leaving 12 bases between. CDR3 sequence: CASSTGGAQETQYF. DNA for the CDR3: TGTGCCAGCAGTACAGGGGGGGCTCAAGAGACCCAGTACTTC.

The chain couples TRBV7-7 to TRBJ2-1; D is unresolved. V was clipped by 1 base and J by 9 bases, with 13 bases between them. Germline values: CDR1 SSHAT, CDR2 FNYEAQ (reference sequence). This CDR3 has 14 residues. Written as DNA, the CDR3 is TGTGCCAGCAGCTTAGACGGCCCATCTAGTGAGCAGTTCTTC. This encodes CASSLDGPSSEQFF.

The chain links TRBV6-6 to TRBJ1-4, with D maybe TRBD1 (5 bases). The length of the CDR3 is 16 residues. The V end was cut by 2 bases, the J end by 5 bases, with 15 bases between. From germline, CDR1 is MNHNY and CDR2 SVGAGI (reference sequence). The CDR3 here is CASSYESARVNEKLFF. CDR3 DNA: TGTGCCAGCAGTTACGAGTCCGCCAGGGTGAATGAAAAACTGTTTTTT.

The V call is TRBV19, the J call TRBJ2-3; D unclear. Germline V CDR1 and CDR2: LNHDA, SQIVND (reference sequence). The CDR3 runs 14 residues. V dropped 0 bases and J dropped 6 bases, with 10 bases sitting between them. CDR3 amino acids: CASSIEFRPDTQYF. The DNA for the CDR3 is TGTGCCAGTAGTATAGAGTTCCGTCCCGATACGCAGTATTTT.

CDR3 sequence reads: CASGNRGGKTQYF. CDR3 DNA sequence: TGTGCCAGCGGCAACCGTGGGGGGAAGACCCAGTACTTC. The gene calls are TRBV27 and TRBJ2-5; possibly TRBD2 for D (6 bases). CDR1 and CDR2 (germline): MNHEY, SMNVEV (reference sequence). V lost 8 bases and J lost 6, with 16 bases in between. This CDR3 is built from 13 residues.

This CDR3 is CASNLRKGGYEQYF. CDR3 nucleotides: TGTGCCAGCAACTTACGGAAAGGGGGCTACGAGCAGTACTTC. V gene TRBV27 combines with J gene TRBJ2-7; perhaps TRBD1 as D (6 bases). The V end lost 7 bases, the J end lost 3 bases, and 16 bases lay between the germline ends. This CDR3 is 14 amino acids long. Germline-derived CDR1 and CDR2 are MNHEY and SMNVEV (reference sequence).

This chain connects TRBV2 to TRBJ2-3; TRBD1 might be the D (5 bases). The V gene's germline CDR1 is SNHLY and CDR2 FYNNEI. Between the trimmed V and J ends, which lost 6 bases and 1 base, there was a span of 8 bases. The CDR3 loop spans 13 amino acids. CDR3 sequence (DNA): TGTGCCAGCAGGGGGCACGGCACAGATACGCAGTATTTT. Translated, it gives CASRGHGTDTQYF.

The V call is TRBV9, the J call TRBJ2-1; TRBD1 or TRBD2 may be the D gene (6 bases each). The length of the CDR3 is 15 residues. Trimming left V 3 bases short and J 0 bases short, with 10 bases between. Per the germline V gene, CDR1 is SGDLS and CDR2 is YYNGEE. The CDR3 sequence: CASSEGGASYNEQFF. CDR3 DNA: TGTGCCAGCAGCGAGGGGGGCGCCTCCTACAATGAGCAGTTCTTC.